The present entry profiles one TCR beta chain with its context. Its antigen is undetermined. The record originates from a study of post-analysis software for immune sequencing data. Study in general: Relapsing-remitting, secondary progressive and progressive-relapsing forms of multiple sclerosis all featured among disease courses. Study-wide findings and caveats: Strong co-clustering by F measure was evident for samples that had been prepared in the same batch. There were a few TRBV segments more frequent in patients than controls, and TRBV5-6, TRBV5-1 and TRBV20-1 were among them.

Libraries were made from TCR beta cDNA, and they carried unique molecular identifiers. Each batch of roughly 0.9 to 10 million T cells produced roughly 500,000 cDNA molecules. MiXCR, run by TCRdb on the PCR reads, gives a single entry per CDR3 protein. The table records about 460,000 distinct CDR3 sequences, under 55% of them present only once. This CDR3 has 16 amino acids. From germline, CDR1 is MGHRA and CDR2 YSYEKL. Trimming pared 5 bases from V and 5 bases from J, leaving 21 bases between. Source material: blood. The V call is TRBV4-1, the J call TRBJ2-5; D may be TRBD2 (6 bases). The sequence was collected from a girl aged 10 to 17 with multiple sclerosis. The CDR3 DNA sequence: TGCGCCAGCAGCTCCGGCGGTGAGGGACTTGGGGAGACCCAGTACTTC. Translated, it gives CASSSGGEGLGETQYF.